The present TCR beta chain was sequenced within a study of Tregs in tolerant kidney transplant recipients. Turning to this clone: Its antigen is unknown.

Study-wide results and limits: Few patients were studied, so findings need validation in larger groups. The most relevant donor-specific Treg TCRbeta repertoire apparently came from expansion with activated donor B cells. Biological reproducibility was not directly addressed, but technical replication error appeared minimal.

Repertoires were generated with immunoSEQ multiplex PCR, while TCRdb's copy carries only in-frame clones and drops some. The sample lists about 69,000 clones; approximately 91% were seen once. Thawed PBMCs were FACS-sorted into unstimulated CD4+CD25+CD127- regulatory T cells, CD4+CD25- non-regulatory cells, CD4 and CD8 cells. CDR1 is SGDLS, CDR2 YYNGEE, per germline. V dropped 4 bases and J dropped 5 bases, with 12 bases sitting between them. The CDR3 is 14 residues long. This chain uses TRBV9 with TRBJ1-4; no reliable D call. The source material was CD4+ T cells from blood, sampled before the transplant. The sequence derives from a human donor who received a combined kidney and bone marrow transplant. The CDR3 loop is CASSPREMNEKLFF. CDR3 nucleotide sequence: TGTGCCAGCAGCCCCCGTGAGATGAATGAAAAACTGTTTTTT.